Given below is one T cell receptor beta chain in context. Germline V gene lookup returns CDR1 SGHNT and CDR2 YENEEA. This CDR3 region has 11 residues. Trimming pared 5 bases from V and 8 bases from J, leaving 7 bases between. This specimen belongs to a study of T-cell reconstitution after alpha-beta-depleted transplantation in children. The TCRbeta library incorporated unique molecular identifiers. A single record per CDR3 protein comes from TCRdb applying MiXCR to the PCR reads. The sample records around 94,000 distinct CDR3 sequences, 7.5% to 9% being singletons. The sequenced sample was PBMCs, obtained before TCRalphabeta/CD19-depleted stem cell transplant. The chain combines TRBV11-3 with TRBJ2-1, with D unresolved. The sequence was collected from a boy under 10 years old with acute lymphoblastic leukemia, due to receive a stem cell transplant. CDR3 sequence reads: CASSITDEQFF. Written as DNA, the CDR3 is TGTGCCAGCAGCATTACAGATGAGCAGTTCTTC.